Following are 25 T cell receptor beta chains from one sample sequenced in a study of lymphopenia after photon versus proton radiotherapy. Assay: immunoSEQ multiplex PCR; the TCRdb copy retains only in-frame clones and omits some. The sample has some 76,000 clones; 85% to 95% are singletons. The sequenced sample was peripheral blood, obtained from a patient treated with photon-based radiotherapy. Every receptor here comes from a woman aged 40 to 49 with cholangiocarcinoma.

Details on this clone: Other nucleotide sequences from this sample produce the same CDR3. The chain joins TRBV5-1 to TRBJ2-1; D is undetermined. The V end lost 0 bases, the J end lost 4 bases, and 5 bases lay between the germline ends. The CDR3 extends over 13 amino acids. Germline V CDR1 and CDR2: SGHRS, YFSETQ. The CDR3 reads CASSLDSYNEQFF. For the CDR3, the DNA is TGCGCCAGCAGCTTGGACAGTTACAATGAGCAGTTCTTC.

This chain uses TRBV19 with TRBJ1-1; 12 nucleotides agree with TRBD1. Per germline, CDR1 LNHDA and CDR2 SQIVND (reference sequence). CDR3 length: 16 residues. Trimming removed 3 bases from V and 1 base from J; junction bases left unmatched: 3. The CDR3 is CASSIGTGGSNTEAFF. Written as DNA, the CDR3 is TGTGCCAGTAGTATCGGGACAGGGGGCTCGAACACTGAAGCTTTCTTT.

The chain is built from TRBV30 and TRBJ1-2; tentatively, D is TRBD1 (5 bases). Germline CDR1 reads GTSNPN; CDR2 reads SVGIG (reference sequence). The CDR3 runs 13 residues. V lost 2 bases, J lost 7 bases, and 14 bases lay in between. CDR3 coding DNA: TGTGCCTGGAGTAATATGGGGGTGGCTGGCTACACCTTC. This encodes CAWSNMGVAGYTF.

This chain joins TRBV7-2 and TRBJ1-6; 7 bases are shared with TRBD1. This CDR3 is built from 18 residues. Germline CDR1 reads SGHTA; CDR2 reads FQGNSA. Trimming at V came to 1 base and at J to 0 bases, leaving 6 bases not matched to a gene. CDR3 in DNA: TGTGCCAGCAGCTTAGATACAGGGGCGAGCTCCTATAATTCACCCCTCCACTTT. Its protein product is CASSLDTGASSYNSPLHF. The complete variable domain, with remaining parts taken from reference TRBV7-2 and TRBJ1-6, reads GAGVSQSPSNKVTEKGKDVELRCDPISGHTALYWYRQSLGQGLEFLIYFQGNSAPDKSGLPSDRFSAERTGGSVSTLTIQRTQQEDSAVYLCASSLDTGASSYNSPLHFGNGTRLTVT.

The CDR3 sequence is CAISEGVAGGSGELFF. In nucleotides, the CDR3 is TGTGCCATCAGTGAGGGCGTAGCGGGAGGATCCGGGGAGCTGTTTTTT. J is TRBJ2-2 and V is TRBV10-3, with 10 bases fitting TRBD2. After removal of 2 bases from V and 6 bases from J, the junction contained 6 bases not matched to a gene. The CDR3 covers 16 residues. Germline CDR1 reads ENHRY; CDR2 reads SYGVKD.

The chain joins TRBV5-1 to TRBJ2-1; tentatively, D is TRBD1 (6 bases). Germline CDR1 and CDR2: SGHRS and YFSETQ. This CDR3 region has 14 residues. V lost 4 bases to trimming and J lost 4 bases, with 12 bases between them. The DNA for the CDR3 is TGCGCCAGCAGCCGGGACAACTTATACAATGAGCAGTTCTTC. Translation: CASSRDNLYNEQFF.

V usage is TRBV7-9 and J usage is TRBJ1-1; D remains unclear. V lost 1 base to trimming and J lost 0 bases, with 18 bases between them. The CDR3 contains 18 residues. Germline V gene data show CDR1 as SEHNR and CDR2 as FQNEAQ (reference sequence). CDR3 DNA: TGTGCCAGCAGCTTAGGGTGGGTAAAGGCCCCTATGAACACTGAAGCTTTCTTT. Its protein is CASSLGWVKAPMNTEAFF. The full variable domain, rest sourced from reference TRBV7-9 and TRBJ1-1, is DTGVSQNPRHKITKRGQNVTFRCDPISEHNRLYWYRQTLGQGPEFLTYFQNEAQLEKSRLLSDRFSAERPKGSFSTLEIQRTEQGDSAMYLCASSLGWVKAPMNTEAFFGQGTRLTVV.

V and J are TRBV25-1 and TRBJ2-1; 7 bases fit TRBD1. Germline CDR1 reads MGHDK; CDR2 reads SYGVNS. CDR3 length: 15 amino acids. V trimming: 5 bases; J trimming: 8 bases; junction bases outside the gene matches: 12. The CDR3 sequence: CASSPDRVNLDEQFF. CDR3 sequence (DNA): TGTGCCAGCAGTCCTGACAGGGTAAATTTGGATGAGCAGTTCTTC.

V gene TRBV19 combines with J gene TRBJ1-4; TRBD1 matches 7 bases. Germline values: CDR1 LNHDA, CDR2 SQIVND (reference sequence). The CDR3 totals 14 residues. V was pared by 3 bases and J by 7 bases, with 5 bases of the junction left unmatched. Here the CDR3 reads CASSIDRAGEKLFF. The CDR3 nucleotides read TGTGCCAGTAGTATCGACAGGGCTGGTGAAAAACTGTTTTTT.

V is TRBV30 and J is TRBJ1-3; D ambiguous. The length of the CDR3 is 11 residues. CDR1 and CDR2 (germline): GTSNPN, SVGIG (reference sequence). V lost 4 bases to trimming and J lost 3 bases, with 4 bases between them. This chain's CDR3 is CAWMLGNTIYF. The CDR3 bases are TGTGCCTGGATGCTTGGAAACACCATATATTTT.

The chain couples TRBV11-3 to TRBJ2-1; D possibly corresponds to TRBD2 (6 bases). The length of the CDR3 is 14 residues. The V gene lost 4 bases and the J gene lost 6 bases, with 13 bases spanning the gap. Germline V gives CDR1 SGHNT, CDR2 YENEEA. The CDR3 spells CASSSVQTSNEQFF. The CDR3, as DNA: TGTGCCAGCAGCTCCGTTCAGACTAGCAATGAGCAGTTCTTC.

This rearrangement joins TRBV7-9 to TRBJ2-7, with D possibly matching TRBD1 (6 bases). Trimming took off 5 bases at V and 3 bases at J, with 11 bases between the two ends. The CDR3 has 13 residues. Germline CDR1 SEHNR, CDR2 FQNEAQ (reference sequence). The CDR3 region is CASSRQEGYEQYF. The CDR3 nucleotides read TGTGCCAGCAGCCGACAGGAAGGCTACGAGCAGTACTTC. Combining the CDR3 with reference TRBV7-9 and TRBJ2-7 gives the whole variable domain DTGVSQNPRHKITKRGQNVTFRCDPISEHNRLYWYRQTLGQGPEFLTYFQNEAQLEKSRLLSDRFSAERPKGSFSTLEIQRTEQGDSAMYLCASSRQEGYEQYFGPGTRLTVT.

This clone was counted once. V gene TRBV9 combines with J gene TRBJ2-1; 10 bases agree with TRBD2. This CDR3 has 14 amino acids. The ends lost 2 bases at V and 9 bases at J; junction bases unmatched: 5. Germline CDR1 and CDR2: SGDLS and YYNGEE. The CDR3 sequence: CASSVSGGALEQFF. CDR3 DNA: TGTGCCAGCAGCGTGAGCGGGGGGGCACTTGAGCAGTTCTTC. The whole variable domain, remainder taken from reference TRBV9 and TRBJ2-1, is DSGVTQTPKHLITATGQRVTLRCSPRSGDLSVYWYQQSLDQGLQFLIQYYNGEERAKGNILERFSAQQFPDLHSELNLSSLELGDSALYFCASSVSGGALEQFFGPGTRLTVL.

J is TRBJ2-3 and V is TRBV28, with D possibly being TRBD1 (6 bases). CDR3 size: 17 residues. The germline gives CDR1 MDHEN, CDR2 SYDVKM. V was cut by 5 bases and J by 10 bases, with 28 bases left in between. CDR3 residues: CASSLLPSTGHSGSQYF. The CDR3 coding sequence is TGTGCCAGCAGTCTTCTTCCTTCGACAGGCCACTCTGGGTCGCAGTATTTT.

The V and J genes are TRBV7-2 and TRBJ2-3, with TRBD2 as a possible D gene (6 bases). V was shortened by 3 bases and J by 2 bases, with 15 bases between the two germline ends. The CDR3 is made up of 16 amino acids. CDR1 is SGHTA, CDR2 FQGNSA, per germline. The CDR3 loop reads CASSFATRRSTDTQYF. The CDR3 DNA is TGTGCCAGCAGCTTTGCGACTAGACGATCCACAGATACGCAGTATTTT. Based on the CDR3 plus reference TRBV7-2 and TRBJ2-3, the full variable domain is GAGVSQSPSNKVTEKGKDVELRCDPISGHTALYWYRQSLGQGLEFLIYFQGNSAPDKSGLPSDRFSAERTGGSVSTLTIQRTQQEDSAVYLCASSFATRRSTDTQYFGPGTRLTVL.

Turning to this clone: The sample carries other DNA sequences with the same CDR3. The rearrangement uses TRBV2 and TRBJ1-6, with no clear D. V was trimmed by 6 bases and J by 6 bases, leaving 9 bases between them. The CDR3 is 13 residues long. The germline CDR1 and CDR2 sequences are SNHLY and FYNNEI. CDR3 amino acids: CASRQRVNSPLHF. As DNA, the CDR3 is TGTGCCAGCAGACAGAGAGTTAATTCACCCCTCCACTTT. Together with reference TRBV2 and TRBJ1-6, the CDR3 gives the full variable domain: EPEVTQTPSHQVTQMGQEVILRCVPISNHLYFYWYRQILGQKVEFLVSFYNNEISEKSEIFDDQFSVERPDGSNFTLKIRSTKLEDSAMYFCASRQRVNSPLHFGNGTRLTVT.

V is TRBV5-1 and J is TRBJ1-1; D not resolved. This CDR3 comprises 14 residues. Trimming took off 1 base at V and 0 bases at J, with 7 bases between the two ends. Germline CDR1 and CDR2: SGHRS and YFSETQ. The CDR3 nucleotides read TGCGCCAGCAGCTTGTTACAAATGAACACTGAAGCTTTCTTT. Its translation is CASSLLQMNTEAFF.

The chain uses TRBV6-1 and TRBJ2-3; D gene ambiguous. CDR3 length: 15 residues. The germline V gene encodes CDR1 MNHNS and CDR2 SASEGT. V lost 1 base and J lost 2, with 10 bases in between. The CDR3 DNA is TGTGCCAGCAGTGAAGATCTACGCTTCACAGATACGCAGTATTTT. This gives the protein CASSEDLRFTDTQYF.

The chain carries TRBV19 and TRBJ1-1; tentative D call: TRBD1 (5 bases). Looked up from germline, CDR1 is LNHDA and CDR2 is SQIVND (reference sequence). Trimming removed 4 bases at V and 11 bases at J, with 17 bases between. The CDR3 extends over 13 amino acids. The chain's CDR3 is CASSKDGTVKAFF. CDR3 DNA sequence: TGTGCCAGTAGTAAGGATGGGACCGTAAAGGCTTTCTTT. The variable domain in full, with the rest retrieved from reference TRBV19 and TRBJ1-1, is DGGITQSPKYLFRKEGQNVTLSCEQNLNHDAMYWYRQDPGQGLRLIYYSQIVNDFQKGDIAEGYSVSREKKESFPLTVTSAQKNPTAFYLCASSKDGTVKAFFGQGTRLTVV.

The chain is built from TRBV7-8 and TRBJ2-1, with TRBD2 as a possible D gene (6 bases). This CDR3 contains 17 residues. The V and J ends lost 5 bases and 0 bases respectively, with 17 bases between them. The germline CDR1 and CDR2 sequences are SGHVS and FQNEAQ. The CDR3 spells CASSLRVAALSYNEQFF. The CDR3 DNA reads TGTGCCAGCAGCCTTAGGGTAGCGGCTCTCTCCTACAATGAGCAGTTCTTC.

The CDR3 loop reads CASSFDRAHEKLFF. The CDR3 bases are TGTGCCAGCAGCTTTGACAGGGCACATGAAAAACTGTTTTTT. The V gene is TRBV6-1, the J gene TRBJ1-4; 7 bases map to TRBD1. Germline trimming cut 6 bases from V and 6 bases from J; bases unmatched to any gene: 7. The CDR3 contains 14 residues. From germline, CDR1 is MNHNS and CDR2 SASEGT.

The chain uses TRBV28 and TRBJ2-7; 7 bases line up with TRBD2. The CDR3 is 15 residues long. The J segment lost 0 bases and the V segment lost 8 bases, leaving 10 bases of the junction unmatched. Germline CDR1 reads MDHEN; CDR2 reads SYDVKM. In DNA, the CDR3 is TGTGCCAGCCGATCAGAGGGAGGGTCCTCCTACGAGCAGTACTTC. Its protein product is CASRSEGGSSYEQYF.

The genes are TRBV19 and TRBJ1-2; D is possibly TRBD1 (6 bases). This CDR3 region has 16 residues. CDR1 is LNHDA and CDR2 is SQIVND in the germline V gene (reference sequence). V shed 3 bases and J shed 7 bases, with 21 bases lying between them. The CDR3 DNA reads as TGTGCCAGTAGTATTTCCGGGATGGACAGAGCAGGTGGCTACACCTTC. Amino acid sequence: CASSISGMDRAGGYTF.

The rearrangement uses TRBV30 and TRBJ1-3, with TRBD1 as a possible D gene (5 bases). The CDR3 extends over 13 amino acids. The germline V gene encodes CDR1 GTSNPN and CDR2 SVGIG (reference sequence). V lost 2 bases to trimming and J lost 4 bases, with 9 bases between them. The CDR3 DNA reads as TGTGCCTGGAGTCAGGGTGCAGGAAACACCATATATTTT. This codes for CAWSQGAGNTIYF.

This clone showed up just once. The chain carries TRBV28 and TRBJ2-7; 8 bases line up with TRBD2. Germline values: CDR1 MDHEN, CDR2 SYDVKM. The junction had 8 bases not matched to a gene; V was cut back by 3 bases and J by 7 bases. The CDR3 covers 14 residues. CDR3 bases: TGTGCCAGCAGTTTTCTCGGGAGGGCCGGGGAGCAGTACTTC. It specifies CASSFLGRAGEQYF.